This T cell receptor beta chain was obtained from a study of T cells after yellow fever vaccination. Study details: It was SMART-Seq v4 Ultra Low Input that prepared the fractions with low cell numbers. Overall study results and limits: The study noted that FACS-sorted repertoires could contain abundant clonotypes contaminating from the bulk population. At approximately 95% for CD4 and approximately 88% for CD8, most primary-vaccination clones showed up again after the booster.

Remarks on this clonotype: Its specificity is not known.

Germline V gives CDR1 SGHAT, CDR2 FQDESV (reference sequence). V lost 5 bases and J lost 2; bases outside the gene matches: 16. The CDR3 contains 18 residues. Each CDR3 protein gets one entry after TCRdb re-called the 5' RACE reads with MiXCR. This table has approximately 550,000 distinct CDR3 sequences, about 19% appearing once. This chain uses TRBV11-1 with TRBJ2-7, with 9 positions matching TRBD1. The sequence was obtained from a man aged 30 to 39 who received the YFV17D yellow fever vaccine. The sample here was PBMCs, taken 15 days after the yellow fever booster vaccination. CDR3 protein: CASSEQTGGDRDPYEQYF. DNA for the CDR3: TGTGCCAGCAGCGAACAAACGGGTGGGGACAGGGACCCCTACGAGCAGTACTTC.